Listed here are 18 T cell receptor beta chains from one sample, sequenced in a study of CD8 T cells in Susac syndrome. RNA amounts of about 0.5 to 1 ug underwent reverse transcription with random hexamers. TCRdb reprocessed the immunoSEQ multiplex PCR reads via MiXCR and lists one record per CDR3 protein. The repertoire holds around 85,000 distinct CDR3 sequences, with 95% as singletons. Sequenced: CD8+ T cells from PBMCs. Source of these receptors: a human donor with Susac syndrome.

This clonotype appeared a few times. The genes are TRBV20-1 and TRBJ2-5; possible D gene TRBD1, 6 bases. V lost 3 bases, J lost 3 bases, and 8 bases lay in between. Per germline, CDR1 DFQATT and CDR2 SNEGSKA (reference sequence). This CDR3 contains 12 residues. The CDR3 bases are TGCAGTGCTAGGGCAGGGGAAGAGACCCAGTACTTC. Amino acid sequence: CSARAGEETQYF.

This clonotype appeared once. This chain connects TRBV29-1 to TRBJ2-5; D unresolved. The V gene lost 6 bases and the J gene lost 3 bases, with 14 bases spanning the gap. Germline lookup yields CDR1 SQVTM and CDR2 ANQGSEA. This CDR3 contains 13 residues. Here the CDR3 reads CSVWTGTEETQYF. CDR3 DNA sequence: TGCAGCGTCTGGACCGGTACCGAAGAGACCCAGTACTTC.

This clonotype has only one observation. V is TRBV9 and J is TRBJ2-1, with 9 positions matching TRBD1. CDR3 size: 16 residues. CDR1 and CDR2 from the germline V gene are SGDLS and YYNGEE. The ends lost 2 bases at V and 8 bases at J; junction bases unmatched: 11. For the CDR3, the DNA is TGTGCCAGCAGCGTCATCTCGGGACAGGGCTTATATGAGCAGTTCTTC. Translating gives CASSVISGQGLYEQFF.

The chain links TRBV30 to TRBJ1-2, with D possibly being TRBD1 (6 bases). The germline V gene encodes CDR1 GTSNPN and CDR2 SVGIG (reference sequence). Trimming removed 2 bases from V and 6 bases from J, with 19 bases in between. CDR3 length: 15 residues. The CDR3 bases are TGTGCCTGGAGTTTACAGGGTTCCCGACGCGATGGCTACACCTTC. Translation gives CAWSLQGSRRDGYTF.

In nucleotides, the CDR3 is TGCGCCAGCAGCCTCGGGTCCCTCTACGAGCAGTACTTC. It is translated as CASSLGSLYEQYF. This chain joins TRBV5-1 and TRBJ2-7; D is uncertain. The CDR3 spans 13 residues. Trimming cost V 4 bases and J 3 bases, with 11 bases left between them. From germline, CDR1 is SGHRS and CDR2 YFSETQ.

The chain uses TRBV7-2 and TRBJ1-1; D is unresolved. The CDR3 has 12 residues. Germline loops: CDR1 SGHTA, CDR2 FQGNSA. V dropped 3 bases and J dropped 5 bases, with 7 bases sitting between them. The CDR3 reads CASSFLGTEAFF. Here the CDR3 DNA reads TGTGCCAGCAGCTTTTTAGGAACTGAAGCTTTCTTT.

The J gene is TRBJ2-1, the V gene TRBV27; no firm D call. This CDR3 has 14 amino acids. The V end was cut by 3 bases, the J end by 1 base, with 7 bases between. From germline, CDR1 is MNHEY and CDR2 SMNVEV (reference sequence). The CDR3 spells CASSFVSSYNEQFF. The CDR3 nucleotides read TGTGCCAGCAGTTTTGTTAGTTCCTACAATGAGCAGTTCTTC.

V and J are TRBV5-6 and TRBJ2-1, with D uncertain. In germline, CDR1 is SGHDT, CDR2 YYEEEE. There are 13 residues in the CDR3. Trimming shortened V by 2 bases and J by 8 bases, and 11 bases separated the two germline ends. DNA of the CDR3: TGTGCCAGCAGCTTTCAGGTAGGCCATGAGCAGTTCTTC. This codes for CASSFQVGHEQFF.

Here the CDR3 reads CSARSGSVTFTNEQFF. The CDR3 DNA sequence: TGCAGTGCTAGAAGCGGGAGCGTCACTTTTACCAATGAGCAGTTCTTC. The genes are TRBV20-1 and TRBJ2-1, with 8 bases identical to TRBD2. The CDR3 is 16 residues long. Trimming took 2 bases from V and 6 from J; bases not matched to a gene: 12. Germline CDR1 DFQATT, CDR2 SNEGSKA (reference sequence).

This chain connects TRBV5-1 to TRBJ2-2; the D gene is possibly TRBD2 (5 bases). The CDR3 loop spans 17 amino acids. The germline CDR1 and CDR2 sequences are SGHRS and YFSETQ. V was shortened by 3 bases and J by 5 bases, with 20 bases between the two germline ends. DNA of the CDR3: TGCGCCAGCAGCTCCAATCTCCGGAGGAGAGGGACCGGGGAGCTGTTTTTT. Translating gives CASSSNLRRRGTGELFF.

This clonotype occurred once. This sequence joins TRBV7-9 and TRBJ2-5, with 8 bases fitting TRBD2. CDR1 and CDR2 from the germline V gene are SEHNR and FQNEAQ (reference sequence). There are 13 residues in the CDR3. Germline trimming cut 5 bases from V and 3 bases from J; bases unmatched to any gene: 2. CDR3 amino acids: CASSREGEETQYF. The CDR3 DNA reads TGTGCCAGCAGCCGGGAGGGGGAAGAGACCCAGTACTTC.

The J gene is TRBJ2-3, the V gene TRBV27; D remains ambiguous. Germline values: CDR1 MNHEY, CDR2 SMNVEV (reference sequence). The CDR3 has 13 amino acids. V lost 5 bases, J lost 0 bases, and 6 bases lay in between. The CDR3 DNA reads as TGTGCCAGCAGTAAGCCTAGCACAGATACGCAGTATTTT. It encodes CASSKPSTDTQYF.

The chain employs TRBV11-2 and TRBJ2-2, with 7 nucleotides matching TRBD2. Germline CDR1 SGHAT, CDR2 FQNNGV. CDR3 length: 17 amino acids. V trimming: 0 bases; J trimming: 4 bases; junction bases outside the gene matches: 8. The CDR3 is CASSLDRGLGTTGELFF. Here the CDR3 DNA reads TGTGCCAGCAGCTTAGATCGAGGACTAGGGACCACCGGGGAGCTGTTTTTT.

This clonotype appeared once. The chain carries TRBV9 and TRBJ2-2; weak D call: TRBD2 (5 bases). This CDR3 comprises 16 residues. Germline CDR1 SGDLS, CDR2 YYNGEE. V was clipped by 3 bases and J by 4 bases, with 16 bases between them. The CDR3 spells CASSAPGKGPTGELFF. In DNA form, the CDR3 reads TGTGCCAGCAGCGCCCCCGGGAAGGGTCCCACCGGGGAGCTGTTTTTT.

This chain connects TRBV5-4 to TRBJ2-1, with 7 bases aligning to TRBD1. Trimming cost V 4 bases and J 0 bases; bases outside gene matches: 4. The CDR3 contains 15 residues. Germline loops: CDR1 SGHNT, CDR2 YYREEE (reference sequence). The CDR3 sequence is CASSRDSDSYNEQFF. CDR3 DNA: TGTGCCAGCAGCCGGGACAGTGACTCCTACAATGAGCAGTTCTTC.

The CDR3 here is CAIPDRTYGYTF. The CDR3 DNA reads as TGTGCCATCCCGGACAGGACCTATGGCTACACCTTC. This chain connects TRBV5-4 to TRBJ1-2; 7 positions agree with TRBD1. CDR1 SGHNT and CDR2 YYREEE come from the germline V gene (reference sequence). CDR3 length equals 12 residues. The trim removed 9 bases at V and 4 bases at J, leaving 6 bases unmatched.

This sequence joins TRBV29-1 and TRBJ2-7, with TRBD1 as a possible D gene (5 bases). The V gene lost 6 bases and the J gene lost 3 bases, with 12 bases spanning the gap. This CDR3 has 12 residues. Germline V gives CDR1 SQVTM, CDR2 ANQGSEA. CDR3 coding DNA: TGCAGCGTAAGTGACAGAGTCTACGAGCAGTACTTC. Translation: CSVSDRVYEQYF.

CDR3 nucleotides: TGCGCCAGCTTTCTTAATGGGGGACCCCAAGAGACCCAGTACTTC. Protein product: CASFLNGGPQETQYF. The chain couples TRBV5-1 to TRBJ2-5; D assignment may be TRBD1 or TRBD2 (5 bases each). The CDR3 extends over 15 amino acids. Germline V gene sequence: CDR1 SGHRS, CDR2 YFSETQ. With 7 bases removed from V and 1 base from J, the gap between germline ends came to 17 bases.